The 18 T cell receptor beta chains given below trace back to one sample, sequenced in a study of blood T cell repertoires in COVID-19. The table came from immunoSEQ multiplex PCR; TCRdb's copy has only in-frame clones and leaves some out. The table has roughly 260,000 clones, 87% seen once. Sequenced: peripheral blood. These receptors were collected from a woman aged 50 to 60 with acute or convalescent COVID-19.

The gene calls are TRBV20-1 and TRBJ2-5; the D is unclear. V lost 5 bases to trimming and J lost 4 bases, with 8 bases between them. The CDR3 loop spans 11 amino acids. Germline V CDR1 and CDR2: DFQATT, SNEGSKA (reference sequence). The CDR3 DNA reads as TGCAGTGCTGAGCCGGGAGAGACCCAGTACTTC. It yields the protein CSAEPGETQYF.

V is TRBV5-1 and J is TRBJ2-7; 7 bases align to TRBD2. Germline V CDR1 and CDR2: SGHRS, YFSETQ. J gave up 3 bases and V 1 base, and 10 bases lay outside the gene matches. The CDR3 runs to 16 residues. Written as DNA, the CDR3 is TGCGCCAGCAGCTTGCCTCGAGCGGGAAGGGTCTACGAGCAGTACTTC. Translating it yields CASSLPRAGRVYEQYF.

This sequence joins TRBV7-9 and TRBJ2-7; TRBD1 agrees at 7 bases. The V gene end was trimmed by 1 base and the J gene end by 3 bases; junction bases not matched to a gene: 9. This CDR3 is built from 16 residues. Germline V CDR1 and CDR2: SEHNR, FQNEAQ (reference sequence). DNA of the CDR3: TGTGCCAGCAGCTTAGTACGACAGGGCTCAAACTACGAGCAGTACTTC. Amino acid sequence: CASSLVRQGSNYEQYF.

The CDR3 reads CASSQHIGAWGSYEQYF. The CDR3 DNA reads as TGCGCCAGCAGCCAGCACATAGGGGCATGGGGCTCCTACGAGCAGTACTTC. This chain connects TRBV4-3 to TRBJ2-7, with D perhaps TRBD1 (5 bases). The CDR3 has 17 residues. CDR1 is LGHNA, CDR2 YSLEER, per germline. The ends were cut back, 3 bases at V and 0 bases at J, with 18 bases in the middle.

V is TRBV5-6 and J is TRBJ1-6; 7 nucleotides align to TRBD1. The CDR3 consists of 19 residues. Germline-derived CDR1 and CDR2 are SGHDT and YYEEEE. The V segment lost 2 bases and the J segment 4 bases; nucleotides outside the gene matches: 15. The CDR3 is CASSFPQGSELEYNSPLHF. In DNA form, the CDR3 reads TGTGCCAGCAGCTTCCCACAGGGGTCCGAATTGGAGTATAATTCACCCCTCCACTTT.

This chain connects TRBV11-2 to TRBJ1-1; D is possibly TRBD1 (6 bases). The germline gives CDR1 SGHAT, CDR2 FQNNGV. The CDR3 runs 13 residues. Trimming left V 8 bases short and J 5 bases short, with 15 bases between. Here the CDR3 DNA reads TGTGCCAGCCGAAGACAGGCTGGTACTGAAGCTTTCTTT. Translation: CASRRQAGTEAFF.

This clone showed up just a few times. V gene TRBV7-2 combines with J gene TRBJ1-1, with D perhaps matching TRBD1 (6 bases). CDR1 and CDR2 (germline): SGHTA, FQGNSA. This CDR3 is 15 amino acids long. V shed 5 bases and J shed 1 base, with 14 bases lying between them. CDR3 region: CASSPTGYRNTEAFF. The DNA for the CDR3 is TGTGCCAGCAGCCCCACAGGGTATCGGAACACTGAAGCTTTCTTT.

This clone was observed a handful of times. The chain employs TRBV28 and TRBJ2-1; the D gene is possibly TRBD1 (6 bases). Germline values: CDR1 MDHEN, CDR2 SYDVKM. V gave up 1 base and J gave up 7 bases, with 14 bases separating them. The CDR3 is 15 amino acids. The CDR3 spells CASSLYWGPSNEQFF. The CDR3 coding sequence is TGTGCCAGCAGTTTATACTGGGGGCCGTCGAATGAGCAGTTCTTC.

The V call is TRBV5-1, the J call TRBJ2-3; no firm D call. Trimming shortened V by 0 bases and J by 2 bases, and 7 bases separated the two germline ends. The CDR3 has 14 amino acids. Germline-derived CDR1 and CDR2 are SGHRS and YFSETQ. This chain's CDR3 is CASSLDPTTDTQYF. For the CDR3, the DNA is TGCGCCAGCAGCTTGGACCCTACCACAGATACGCAGTATTTT. The variable domain in full, completed from reference TRBV5-1 and TRBJ2-3, reads KAGVTQTPRYLIKTRGQQVTLSCSPISGHRSVSWYQQTPGQGLQFLFEYFSETQRNKGNFPGRFSGRQFSNSRSEMNVSTLELGDSALYLCASSLDPTTDTQYFGPGTRLTVL.

The rearrangement links TRBV28 to TRBJ2-2, with 11 positions matching TRBD2. The J segment lost 7 bases and the V segment lost 6 bases, leaving 10 bases of the junction unmatched. The CDR3 loop spans 16 amino acids. Germline V gene lookup returns CDR1 MDHEN and CDR2 SYDVKM. In DNA, the CDR3 is TGTGCCAGCAGCTACACTCGGACTAGCGGGTTCGGGGAGCTGTTTTTT. It is translated as CASSYTRTSGFGELFF.

The chain employs TRBV29-1 and TRBJ2-3, with a weak D call TRBD2 (7 bases). V lost 4 bases, J lost 1 base, and 15 bases lay in between. Germline values: CDR1 SQVTM, CDR2 ANQGSEA. This CDR3 region has 15 residues. The CDR3 here is CSVVGWEGGTDTQYF. The CDR3 nucleotides read TGCAGCGTTGTTGGGTGGGAGGGGGGCACAGATACGCAGTATTTT.

This chain joins TRBV6-5 and TRBJ2-2, with D uncertain. The CDR3 is 13 residues long. V was cut by 5 bases and J by 6 bases, with 10 bases left in between. Germline assignment: CDR1 MNHEY and CDR2 SVGAGI. CDR3 sequence reads: CASSQLSPGELFF. For the CDR3, the DNA is TGTGCCAGCAGTCAACTTAGTCCCGGGGAGCTGTTTTTT.

This clone was found a few times. The rearrangement uses TRBV4-1 and TRBJ2-7; tentatively, D is TRBD1 (5 bases). Trimming left V 1 base short and J 2 bases short, with 12 bases between. Germline CDR1 and CDR2: MGHRA and YSYEKL. This CDR3 comprises 15 residues. CDR3 DNA sequence: TGCGCCAGCAGCCAAGTAAGCCAGGGTCCCTACGAGCAGTACTTC. Translating it yields CASSQVSQGPYEQYF.

J is TRBJ2-5 and V is TRBV10-3, with D possibly being TRBD2 (6 bases). Germline CDR1 is ENHRY and CDR2 is SYGVKD. The CDR3 extends over 14 amino acids. V lost 8 bases and J 4 bases, leaving 17 bases between the germline ends. The CDR3 DNA reads as TGTGCCATCGGGGAGTCGGGAGATCGAGAGACCCAGTACTTC. This gives the protein CAIGESGDRETQYF.

This clone came up once. The chain combines TRBV19 with TRBJ2-7, with D unclear. The CDR3 extends over 13 amino acids. The germline gives CDR1 LNHDA, CDR2 SQIVND (reference sequence). V gave up 3 bases and J gave up 5 bases, with 11 bases separating them. DNA of the CDR3: TGTGCCAGTAGTATGGGCAGAGTCCACGAGCAGTACTTC. Translated: CASSMGRVHEQYF.

As for this clone: Other DNA sequences within the sample encode an identical CDR3. The chain carries TRBV2 and TRBJ1-1, with no clear D. Between the trimmed V and J ends, which lost 2 bases and 1 base, there was a span of 5 bases. The germline CDR1 and CDR2 sequences are SNHLY and FYNNEI. This CDR3 spans 13 amino acids. The CDR3 DNA follows: TGTGCCAGCAGTGAAAGACAGAACACTGAAGCTTTCTTT. Translating it yields CASSERQNTEAFF.

This chain uses TRBV28 with TRBJ1-5; 9 nucleotides match TRBD1. After removal of 6 bases from V and 4 bases from J, the junction contained 19 bases not matched to a gene. Germline assignment: CDR1 MDHEN and CDR2 SYDVKM. The CDR3 has 19 amino acids. In DNA form, the CDR3 reads TGTGCCAGCAGCCTTGTACCCCCCAACAGGGGGCTTAGTAATCAGCCCCAGCATTTT. Its protein is CASSLVPPNRGLSNQPQHF.

The chain joins TRBV27 to TRBJ2-1; D uncertain. The CDR3 extends over 17 amino acids. Trimming took 2 bases from V and 2 from J, leaving 16 bases between them. Germline CDR1 and CDR2: MNHEY and SMNVEV (reference sequence). This CDR3 reads CASSLRSLQVAYNEQFF. The CDR3 region has the DNA TGTGCCAGCAGTTTACGGTCCCTGCAAGTTGCCTACAATGAGCAGTTCTTC.